Described below is a single T cell receptor beta chain sequence and its context. The antigen remains unidentified. A much bigger clone sits one base away, suggesting this may be a read error. Germline V lookup: CDR1 SQVTM, CDR2 ANQGSEA. The CDR3 runs to 11 residues. Trimming pared 7 bases from V and 6 bases from J, leaving 13 bases between. These data come from a study of molecular identifiers for immune sequencing clone quantification. Via MiXCR, TCRdb re-called the PCR reads, giving one row per CDR3 protein. Among roughly 100,000 distinct CDR3 sequences listed, about 35% were seen once. Findings of the study overall: Highly expanded clone sizes could be underestimated by identical TCR molecules sharing a barcode. In CMV-specific effectors, clones above 20 copies held over 98% of molecules; naive, under 1%.

Libraries of naive CD8 T cells were made from roughly 20,000 to 1,000,000 sorted cells. They used 10%, 30% or 50% RNA. This sequence joins TRBV29-1 and TRBJ2-7, with D possibly matching TRBD2 (6 bases). The TCR was taken from a human donor in good health. Some libraries in this study had Jurkat cell RNA spiked in. The sample was naive CD8+ T cells from blood, with Jurkat cell RNA spiked in. Indicated subset: FACS-sorted CD8+CD4-CCR7+CD45RA+ naive T cells. DNA of the CDR3: TGCAGCGATGGTGAGGGAGGCGAGCAGTACTTC. Amino acids: CSDGEGGEQYF.